This TCR beta chain was sequenced in a study of OX40 agonist ivuxolimab in advanced cancers. Whole-study context: The patients got ivuxolimab, which is an agonistic anti-OX40 (CD134) antibody. Hepatocellular carcinoma, melanoma, renal cell or head and neck cancer affected the dose-escalation patients.

This CDR3 comprises 18 residues. V was cut by 0 bases and J by 4 bases, with 18 bases left in between. The germline gives CDR1 LGHNA, CDR2 YNFKEQ. Using immunoSEQ multiplex PCR, the repertoire was profiled, and TCRdb retains in-frame clones only, with some absent. The sample includes some 69,000 clones, about 88% of them seen just once. This receptor was taken from an adult with an advanced solid tumor such as melanoma, head and neck, liver or kidney cancer. The chain uses TRBV4-2 and TRBJ2-2; possibly TRBD2 for D (6 bases). The sequencing used CD4+ or CD8+ T cells sorted from blood, collected in a trial of the OX40 agonist ivuxolimab. CDR3 bases: TGTGCCAGCAGCCAAGATCCGACTAGATTCCTCAGCACCGGGGAGCTGTTTTTT. Protein: CASSQDPTRFLSTGELFF.